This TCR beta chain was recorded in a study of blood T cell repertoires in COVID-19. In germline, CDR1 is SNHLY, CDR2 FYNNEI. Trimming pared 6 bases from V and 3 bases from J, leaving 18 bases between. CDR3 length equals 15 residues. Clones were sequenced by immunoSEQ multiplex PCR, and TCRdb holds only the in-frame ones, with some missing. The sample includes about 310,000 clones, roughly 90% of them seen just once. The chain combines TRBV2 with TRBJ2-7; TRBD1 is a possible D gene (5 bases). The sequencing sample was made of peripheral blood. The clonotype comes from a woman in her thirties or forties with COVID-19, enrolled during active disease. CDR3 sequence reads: CASRVGRERVYEQYF. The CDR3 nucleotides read TGTGCCAGCAGGGTTGGCAGGGAAAGGGTCTACGAGCAGTACTTC.